This T cell receptor (beta chain) was recovered during a study of control samples from healthy donors and cancer patients. The table came from immunoSEQ multiplex PCR; TCRdb's copy has only in-frame clones and leaves some out. The sample yields over 85,000 clones, 85% to 90% seen once. Germline V gene sequence: CDR1 SGHTA, CDR2 FQGNSA. Trimming at V came to 4 bases and at J to 4 bases, leaving 1 base not matched to a gene. The CDR3 has 13 residues. V gene TRBV7-2 combines with J gene TRBJ1-3; 7 bases match TRBD1. Material: PBMCs. The origin of this receptor is a woman in her fifties or sixties with colorectal cancer. The CDR3 region is CASSSDRGNTIYF. In DNA form, the CDR3 reads TGTGCCAGCAGCTCGGACAGGGGAAACACCATATATTTT.